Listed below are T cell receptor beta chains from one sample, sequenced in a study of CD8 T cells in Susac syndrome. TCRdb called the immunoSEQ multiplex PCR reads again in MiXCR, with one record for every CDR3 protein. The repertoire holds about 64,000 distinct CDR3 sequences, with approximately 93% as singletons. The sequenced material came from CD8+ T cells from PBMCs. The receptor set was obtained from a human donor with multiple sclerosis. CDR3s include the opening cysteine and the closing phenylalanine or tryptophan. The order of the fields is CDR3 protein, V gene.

CASSLGNHQPQHF TRBV7-9
CAWSRVVGGEQYF TRBV30
CASRPIQEINYGYTF TRBV27
CASSEPRGADTEAFF TRBV2
CASSFGSRDGYTF TRBV27
CATSDLGDNEQFF TRBV24-1
CASSLERGLYEQYF TRBV18
CSASGSRGTYNEQFF TRBV20-1
CATEEYTGELFF TRBV24-1
CASSQTRAKNIQYF TRBV14
CASSGIRTGDYGYTF TRBV9
CASSWDRGFQETQYF TRBV3-1
CATSRAGWEETQYF TRBV15
CSARDYERSNYEQYF TRBV20-1
CAIRDSTGELFF TRBV10-3
CASGNEQYF TRBV9
CASSQEEVMSGEEDGYTF TRBV3-1
CAWTLMVTGELFF TRBV30
CSARDLPDFGFDYTF TRBV20-1
CAYTGGTTEAFF TRBV30